Listed below are T cell receptor beta chains from one sample, sequenced in a study of T cell changes during pregnancy in multiple sclerosis. Here immunoSEQ multiplex PCR was the method, and the copy in TCRdb shows in-frame clones only, minus some. The profile covers 80,000 to 130,000 clones, with almost 95% appearing a single time and 0.7% to 0.9% taken by the ten largest. Sequenced here: peripheral blood, sampled before pregnancy. All receptors come from a female donor with multiple sclerosis, enrolled in a pregnancy study. Both conserved end residues are part of each CDR3. Each record gives: V gene, D gene, clone size, J gene, CDR3 protein, CDR3 DNA. The D gene is left open where the match is weak. Only some rows state a clone size, as once, few, many or a class for expanded clones.

TRBV9	.	.	TRBJ2-2	CASSVDVGASTGELFF	TGTGCCAGCAGCGTAGATGTTGGGGCGAGCACCGGGGAGCTGTTTTTT
TRBV4-2	TRBD1	once	TRBJ1-2	CASSQEVGQGRRSGYTF	TGTGCCAGCAGCCAAGAAGTAGGACAGGGGAGGAGAAGTGGCTACACCTTC
TRBV5-1	TRBD1	.	TRBJ1-4	CASSLDRGSEKLFF	TGCGCCAGCAGCCTGGACAGGGGGAGTGAAAAACTGTTTTTT
TRBV10-3	.	.	TRBJ2-7	CAISLGEVSEQYF	TGTGCCATCAGCCTCGGAGAAGTGTCCGAGCAGTACTTC
TRBV27	TRBD2	once	TRBJ2-7	CASSLAGRSYEQYF	TGTGCCAGCAGTCTAGCGGGCCGCTCCTACGAGCAGTACTTC
TRBV1	.	once	TRBJ2-7	CTSSQETLAAPSYEQYF	TGCACCAGCAGCCAAGAAACTCTAGCGGCCCCATCCTACGAGCAGTACTTC
TRBV5-4	TRBD1	.	TRBJ1-2	CASSLQGQGAAVYYGYTF	TGTGCCAGCAGCTTACAGGGACAGGGGGCCGCAGTGTACTATGGCTACACCTTC
TRBV30	.	.	TRBJ2-3	CAWSYQWGRDTQYF	TGTGCCTGGAGTTATCAATGGGGGCGAGATACGCAGTATTTT
TRBV5-4	TRBD2	once	TRBJ2-5	CASRASGDPQYF	TGTGCCAGCAGAGCTAGCGGGGATCCCCAGTACTTC
TRBV2	.	.	TRBJ2-4	CASSSGAIGREGAKNIQYF	TGTGCCAGCAGTTCAGGGGCCATTGGTAGGGAGGGGGCCAAAAACATTCAGTACTTC
TRBV19	.	.	TRBJ1-1	CASSPRADSNTEAFF	TGTGCCAGTAGTCCCAGGGCAGATTCGAACACTGAAGCTTTCTTT